This is a list of T cell receptor beta chains from one sample in a study of blood T cell repertoires in COVID-19. The repertoire was sequenced with immunoSEQ multiplex PCR; TCRdb's copy has only in-frame clones and lacks some. This table has about 250,000 clones, roughly 81% appearing once. The sequenced sample consisted of PBMCs or T cells enriched from blood (not recorded which). Source of these receptors: a woman between 50 and 59 years old who had been exposed to COVID-19. The CDR3 runs from the conserved cysteine through the conserved F or W. Each record gives: clone size, D gene, J gene, V gene, CDR3 protein, CDR3 DNA. The D gene is left open where the match is weak. Clone sizes are given selectively: once, few, many, or a class where the clone is expanded.

abundance: once; d_gene: TRBD1; j_gene: TRBJ1-2; v_gene: TRBV3-1/TRBV3-2; CDR3aa: CASSLRDSAYGYTF; CDR3nt: TGTGCCAGCAGCCTTAGGGACAGCGCATATGGCTACACCTTC
abundance: .; d_gene: TRBD1; j_gene: TRBJ1-2; v_gene: TRBV2; CDR3aa: CASSEGNRGRGYTF; CDR3nt: TGTGCCAGCAGTGAAGGAAACAGGGGGAGAGGCTACACCTTC
abundance: .; d_gene: .; j_gene: TRBJ1-2; v_gene: TRBV3-1/TRBV3-2; CDR3aa: CASSQAGGNYGYTF; CDR3nt: TGTGCCAGCAGCCAAGCAGGTGGAAACTATGGCTACACCTTC
abundance: .; d_gene: TRBD1; j_gene: TRBJ1-1; v_gene: TRBV27; CDR3aa: CASTPTGRDTEAFF; CDR3nt: TGTGCCAGCACCCCGACAGGGCGGGACACTGAAGCTTTCTTT
abundance: once; d_gene: .; j_gene: TRBJ1-1; v_gene: TRBV5-5; CDR3aa: CASSPSMNTEAFF; CDR3nt: TGTGCCAGCAGTCCCAGTATGAACACTGAAGCTTTCTTT
abundance: .; d_gene: .; j_gene: TRBJ2-1; v_gene: TRBV11-2; CDR3aa: CASSLGGLLFEQFF; CDR3nt: TGTGCCAGCAGCTTAGGTGGACTGCTGTTTGAGCAGTTCTTC
abundance: .; d_gene: .; j_gene: TRBJ1-5; v_gene: TRBV7-2; CDR3aa: CASSFSQKDQPQHF; CDR3nt: TGTGCCAGCAGCTTTTCACAGAAAGATCAGCCCCAGCATTTT
abundance: .; d_gene: .; j_gene: TRBJ1-2; v_gene: TRBV18; CDR3aa: CASSPGTNYGYTF; CDR3nt: TGTGCCAGCTCACCAGGCACCAACTATGGCTACACCTTC
abundance: .; d_gene: TRBD1; j_gene: TRBJ2-5; v_gene: TRBV24-1; CDR3aa: CATRGDSQETQYF; CDR3nt: TGTGCCACCAGGGGGGACAGCCAAGAGACCCAGTACTTC
abundance: .; d_gene: .; j_gene: TRBJ2-5; v_gene: TRBV18; CDR3aa: CASSPYRAREETQYF; CDR3nt: TGTGCCAGCTCACCATACAGGGCACGGGAAGAGACCCAGTACTTC
abundance: .; d_gene: .; j_gene: TRBJ2-5; v_gene: TRBV7-9; CDR3aa: CASSLTSRETQYF; CDR3nt: TGTGCCAGCAGCTTGACTAGTCGAGAGACCCAGTACTTC
abundance: .; d_gene: .; j_gene: TRBJ2-1; v_gene: TRBV12-3/TRBV12-4; CDR3aa: CASSRTFGRQFF; CDR3nt: TGTGCCAGCAGCCGGACCTTCGGGAGGCAGTTCTTC
abundance: .; d_gene: TRBD1; j_gene: TRBJ2-3; v_gene: TRBV5-5; CDR3aa: CASSARDRVWGTDTQYF; CDR3nt: TGTGCCAGCAGCGCTCGTGACAGGGTCTGGGGCACAGATACGCAGTATTTT
abundance: .; d_gene: .; j_gene: TRBJ1-2; v_gene: TRBV5-6; CDR3aa: CASSFRGGYTF; CDR3nt: TGTGCCAGCAGCTTCAGGGGCGGCTACACCTTC
abundance: .; d_gene: TRBD1; j_gene: TRBJ1-1; v_gene: TRBV11-2; CDR3aa: CASSLDGARGSAFF; CDR3nt: TGTGCCAGCAGCTTAGATGGAGCCAGGGGGTCTGCTTTCTTT
abundance: .; d_gene: TRBD2; j_gene: TRBJ2-7; v_gene: TRBV19; CDR3aa: CATATSGSPYEQYF; CDR3nt: TGTGCCACCGCGACTAGCGGGTCGCCCTACGAGCAGTACTTC
abundance: .; d_gene: TRBD1; j_gene: TRBJ2-5; v_gene: TRBV9; CDR3aa: CASSVTGGQETQYF; CDR3nt: TGTGCCAGCAGCGTGACAGGGGGCCAAGAGACCCAGTACTTC
abundance: .; d_gene: .; j_gene: TRBJ1-5; v_gene: TRBV7-8; CDR3aa: CASSLAGLNFQPQHF; CDR3nt: TGTGCCAGCAGCTTGGCAGGGCTCAACTTTCAGCCCCAGCATTTT
abundance: .; d_gene: .; j_gene: TRBJ1-1; v_gene: TRBV25-1; CDR3aa: CATGGVDTEAFF; CDR3nt: TGTGCCACCGGGGGTGTCGACACTGAAGCTTTCTTT
abundance: .; d_gene: .; j_gene: TRBJ2-1; v_gene: TRBV10-2; CDR3aa: CASSELGAGVGNEQFF; CDR3nt: TGCGCCAGCAGTGAGTTGGGCGCAGGGGTCGGGAATGAGCAGTTCTTC
abundance: few; d_gene: .; j_gene: TRBJ1-2; v_gene: TRBV30; CDR3aa: CAWRVNLRGGYTF; CDR3nt: TGTGCCTGGAGAGTAAACCTAAGGGGTGGCTACACCTTC
abundance: .; d_gene: TRBD1; j_gene: TRBJ2-5; v_gene: TRBV5-4; CDR3aa: CASSEPGQEKTQYF; CDR3nt: TGTGCCAGCAGCGAACCGGGACAGGAGAAGACCCAGTACTTC
abundance: .; d_gene: TRBD2; j_gene: TRBJ2-3; v_gene: TRBV7-2; CDR3aa: CASSLTGGVGTDTQYF; CDR3nt: TGTGCCAGCAGCTTAACGGGGGGGGTTGGCACAGATACGCAGTATTTT
abundance: .; d_gene: TRBD1; j_gene: TRBJ1-2; v_gene: TRBV6-2/TRBV6-3; CDR3aa: CASSYSLTGGAGGYTF; CDR3nt: TGTGCCAGCAGTTACAGTCTGACAGGGGGCGCCGGTGGCTACACCTTC